These 15 T cell receptor beta chains came from one sample sequenced in a study of OX40 agonist ivuxolimab in advanced cancers. This table comes from immunoSEQ multiplex PCR, and its TCRdb copy is limited to in-frame clones, with some not included. The sample includes more than 40,000 clones, 88% of them seen just once. Specimen: CD4+ or CD8+ T cells sorted from blood, collected in a trial of the OX40 agonist ivuxolimab. The receptor set was obtained from an adult with an advanced solid tumor such as melanoma, head and neck, liver or kidney cancer.

V usage is TRBV7-2 and J usage is TRBJ1-6, with 10 bases that match TRBD1. V lost 2 bases to trimming and J lost 8 bases; unmatched junction nucleotides: 6. The germline CDR1 and CDR2 sequences are SGHTA and FQGNSA. The CDR3 spans 16 residues. The CDR3 region is CASSLRGTGADSPLHF. CDR3 DNA sequence: TGTGCCAGCAGCTTAAGGGGGACAGGGGCGGATTCACCCCTCCACTTT.

This chain joins TRBV11-2 and TRBJ1-1; D not certain. There are 13 residues in the CDR3. Per germline, CDR1 SGHAT and CDR2 FQNNGV. Trimming cost V 1 base and J 1 base, with 4 bases left between them. Here the CDR3 DNA reads TGTGCCAGCAGCTTAGTCTGGAACACTGAAGCTTTCTTT. Residues: CASSLVWNTEAFF.

This chain links TRBV28 with TRBJ2-2; D gene ambiguous. The CDR3 contains 13 residues. The germline V gene encodes CDR1 MDHEN and CDR2 SYDVKM. Trimming removed 6 bases at V and 3 bases at J, with 8 bases between. DNA of the CDR3: TGTGCCAGCAGCTACACAGACACCGGGGAGCTGTTTTTT. Its protein product is CASSYTDTGELFF.

The gene calls are TRBV7-6 and TRBJ2-5; D remains ambiguous. Germline V gives CDR1 SGHVS, CDR2 FNYEAQ. The CDR3 extends over 9 amino acids. Between the trimmed V and J ends, which lost 4 bases and 7 bases, there was a span of 1 base. This CDR3 is CASSSTQYF. The CDR3 DNA is TGTGCCAGCAGCTCGACCCAGTACTTC.

The V call is TRBV29-1, the J call TRBJ2-1, with D perhaps matching TRBD1 (6 bases). V was clipped by 1 base and J by 11 bases, with 15 bases between them. The CDR3 has 13 amino acids. Per germline, CDR1 SQVTM and CDR2 ANQGSEA. CDR3 amino acids: CSVEANRDTKQFF. CDR3 nucleotide sequence: TGCAGCGTTGAAGCCAACCGGGACACAAAGCAGTTCTTC.

The chain has TRBV10-3 and TRBJ2-1; 9 bases line up with TRBD2. The CDR3 is made up of 15 amino acids. After removal of 0 bases from V and 8 bases from J, the junction contained 5 bases not matched to a gene. The V gene's germline CDR1 is ENHRY and CDR2 SYGVKD. CDR3 in DNA: TGTGCCATCAGTGAGTCAAGGCGGGAGGGTGATGAGCAGTTCTTC. Protein sequence: CAISESRREGDEQFF.

The chain carries TRBV11-3 and TRBJ2-1; 9 bases are shared with TRBD2. This CDR3 comprises 16 residues. V gave up 4 bases and J gave up 6 bases; unmatched junction bases: 10. Germline CDR1 is SGHNT and CDR2 is YENEEA. The CDR3 sequence is CASSSFSGSVGNEQFF. CDR3 nucleotide sequence: TGTGCCAGCAGCTCATTTAGCGGGAGTGTAGGCAATGAGCAGTTCTTC.

The rearrangement uses TRBV28 and TRBJ1-5; the match to TRBD1 covers 9 bases. Germline values: CDR1 MDHEN, CDR2 SYDVKM. Trimming took 2 bases from V and 6 from J; bases not matched to a gene: 5. The length of the CDR3 is 15 residues. The CDR3 nucleotides read TGTGCCAGCAGTTTACCTGGGACAGGGAGTCAGCCCCAGCATTTT. It is translated as CASSLPGTGSQPQHF.

This clone was found once. The J gene is TRBJ1-2, the V gene TRBV18; 7 bases line up with TRBD1. This CDR3 is 16 amino acids long. Germline values: CDR1 KGHSH, CDR2 LQKENI. Trimming at V came to 3 bases and at J to 0 bases, leaving 7 bases not matched to a gene. The CDR3 DNA reads TGTGCCAGCTCACCGCTCGACAGGGTCACTAACTATGGCTACACCTTC. Translated: CASSPLDRVTNYGYTF.

The chain combines TRBV11-2 with TRBJ2-5; no definite D call. The CDR3 has 15 amino acids. Germline CDR1 SGHAT, CDR2 FQNNGV. V lost 1 base, J lost 1 base, and 10 bases lay in between. The CDR3 loop is CASSLVMSGQETQYF. In DNA, the CDR3 is TGTGCCAGCAGCTTAGTTATGTCAGGCCAAGAGACCCAGTACTTC.

This clone occurred many times. CDR3 nucleotide sequence: TGTGCCAGCAGCTTAATACCCACAGATACGCAGTATTTT. Amino acids: CASSLIPTDTQYF. The chain has TRBV7-3 and TRBJ2-3; no clear D gene. V was clipped by 1 base and J by 2 bases, with 4 bases between them. The CDR3 is 13 residues long. Germline V gene data show CDR1 as SGHTA and CDR2 as FQGTGA.

The V gene is TRBV7-9, the J gene TRBJ2-7; 13 bases line up with TRBD2. The germline V gene has CDR1 SEHNR and CDR2 FQNEAQ (reference sequence). The CDR3 extends over 17 amino acids. V shed 5 bases and J 2 bases; nucleotides not matched to a gene: 9. The CDR3 DNA follows: TGTGCCAGCAGCCTGGGACTAGCGGGGTCGCCGGCCTACGAGCAGTACTTC. The encoded protein is CASSLGLAGSPAYEQYF. The whole variable domain, filled in from reference TRBV7-9 and TRBJ2-7, reads DTGVSQNPRHKITKRGQNVTFRCDPISEHNRLYWYRQTLGQGPEFLTYFQNEAQLEKSRLLSDRFSAERPKGSFSTLEIQRTEQGDSAMYLCASSLGLAGSPAYEQYFGPGTRLTVT.

The chain couples TRBV7-2 to TRBJ1-2; D is perhaps TRBD1 (6 bases). CDR1 SGHTA and CDR2 FQGNSA come from the germline V gene. Trimming cost V 3 bases and J 6 bases, with 11 bases left between them. The length of the CDR3 is 13 residues. The CDR3 DNA reads TGTGCCAGCAGCTTTGGTCCAGGGGATGGCTACACCTTC. Its translation: CASSFGPGDGYTF. The full variable domain, with the rest looked up from reference TRBV7-2 and TRBJ1-2, is GAGVSQSPSNKVTEKGKDVELRCDPISGHTALYWYRQSLGQGLEFLIYFQGNSAPDKSGLPSDRFSAERTGGSVSTLTIQRTQQEDSAVYLCASSFGPGDGYTFGSGTRLTVV.

The chain joins TRBV28 to TRBJ2-1; no definite D call. The CDR3 loop spans 12 amino acids. CDR1 and CDR2 (germline): MDHEN, SYDVKM. V lost 5 bases to trimming and J lost 4 bases, with 6 bases between them. This CDR3 reads CASSPAYNEQFF. For the CDR3, the DNA is TGTGCCAGCAGTCCTGCTTACAATGAGCAGTTCTTC. The variable domain in full, completed from reference TRBV28 and TRBJ2-1, reads DVKVTQSSRYLVKRTGEKVFLECVQDMDHENMFWYRQDPGLGLRLIYFSYDVKMKEKGDIPEGYSVSREKKERFSLILESASTNQTSMYLCASSPAYNEQFFGPGTRLTVL.

The gene calls are TRBV6-7 and TRBJ2-5, with a possible D match to TRBD2 (5 bases). TRBV6-7 is flagged as an ORF with uncertain function. The CDR3 length is 16 residues. V was clipped by 2 bases and J by 3 bases, with 16 bases between them. CDR3 nucleotides: TGTGCCAGCAGTTACAGTGAAGGGAGAGTAAAAGAGACCCAGTACTTC. Translated: CASSYSEGRVKETQYF.